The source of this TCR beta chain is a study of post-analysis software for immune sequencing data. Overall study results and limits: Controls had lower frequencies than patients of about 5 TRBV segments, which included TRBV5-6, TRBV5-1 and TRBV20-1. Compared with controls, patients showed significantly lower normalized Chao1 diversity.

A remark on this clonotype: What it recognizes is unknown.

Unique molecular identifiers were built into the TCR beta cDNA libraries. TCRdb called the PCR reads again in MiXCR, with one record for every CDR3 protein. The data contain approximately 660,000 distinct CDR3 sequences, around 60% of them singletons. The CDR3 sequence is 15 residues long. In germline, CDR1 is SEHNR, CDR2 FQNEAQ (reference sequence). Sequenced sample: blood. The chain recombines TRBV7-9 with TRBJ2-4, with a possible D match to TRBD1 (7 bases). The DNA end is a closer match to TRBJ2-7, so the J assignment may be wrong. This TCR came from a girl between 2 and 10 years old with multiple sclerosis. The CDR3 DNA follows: TGTGCCAGCAGCGGAGGGACACAGGGGCAGTACGAGCAGTACTTC. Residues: CASSGGTQGQYEQYF.